Sequencing of this TCR beta chain was carried out in a study of graft-versus-host responses after intestinal transplantation. The germline CDR1 and CDR2 sequences are SGHRS and YFSETQ. J lost 2 bases, V lost 5 bases, and 8 bases had no gene match. This CDR3 is 15 amino acids long. Repertoires were generated with immunoSEQ multiplex PCR, while TCRdb's copy carries only in-frame clones and drops some. The profile shows 110,000 to 150,000 clones, around nine tenths of them singletons. For this clone: The target antigen is unknown.

This receptor was obtained from a human donor who received an intestinal transplant. The material sequenced was unstimulated CD4+ T cells sorted from spleen or lymph node cells, taken before intestinal transplant. This chain joins TRBV5-1 and TRBJ1-2; 8 nucleotides agree with TRBD1. The CDR3 bases are TGCGCCAGCAGACAGGGGGGACAGAAGAACTATGGCTACACCTTC. It encodes CASRQGGQKNYGYTF.